One and the same sample provided the 10 T cell receptor beta chains below, sequenced in a study of T cell responses to AZD1222 COVID-19 vaccine. TCRdb's table, derived via immunoSEQ multiplex PCR, lists solely in-frame clones and lacks some. Among about 97,000 clones listed, roughly 88% were seen once. Material: peripheral blood, obtained on day 0 of AZD1222 vaccination. The receptors stem from an adult in good health.

The rearrangement uses TRBV4-3 and TRBJ2-7; D tentatively reads TRBD1 or TRBD2 (5 bases each). Germline V lookup: CDR1 LGHNA, CDR2 YSLEER. This CDR3 has 15 residues. V lost 3 bases, J lost 5 bases, and 17 bases lay in between. This CDR3 is CASSQAGTAGNEQYF. The CDR3, as DNA: TGCGCCAGCAGCCAGGCTGGGACGGCAGGGAACGAGCAGTACTTC.

This clone was counted a single time. This chain uses TRBV19 with TRBJ1-1; no clear D. Germline V gives CDR1 LNHDA, CDR2 SQIVND (reference sequence). V dropped 5 bases and J dropped 5 bases, with 18 bases sitting between them. The CDR3 runs to 15 residues. The CDR3 DNA reads as TGTGCCAGTAGTTCGGGGAGGATACTGGAGACTGAAGCTTTCTTT. Protein product: CASSSGRILETEAFF.

The CDR3 nucleotides read TGTGCCAGCTCAGCGGGACAGCAGAATGTAGCCAAAAACATTCAGTACTTC. Translation gives CASSAGQQNVAKNIQYF. The chain has TRBV18 and TRBJ2-4; TRBD1 might be the D (7 bases). The CDR3 consists of 17 residues. Germline V CDR1 and CDR2: KGHSH, LQKENI. The V end lost 5 bases, the J end lost 0 bases, and 17 bases lay between the germline ends.

This CDR3 reads CAWRSTGTGSYGYTF. CDR3 DNA sequence: TGTGCCTGGAGGTCAACCGGGACAGGGTCCTATGGCTACACCTTC. The chain carries TRBV30 and TRBJ1-2, with 9 bases fitting TRBD1. This CDR3 is built from 15 residues. The V gene's germline CDR1 is GTSNPN and CDR2 SVGIG (reference sequence). V shed 3 bases and J 4 bases; nucleotides not matched to a gene: 9.

This clone came up a few times. CDR3 DNA sequence: TGTGCCACCAGCAGAGATAGGAACAGCGGGGGGACAAAGTATTTT. Translated: CATSRDRNSGGTKYF. V and J are TRBV15 and TRBJ2-3, with 9 bases matching TRBD2. The V gene end was trimmed by 0 bases and the J gene end by 13 bases; junction bases not matched to a gene: 11. Germline V gene data show CDR1 as LNHNV and CDR2 as YYDKDF (reference sequence). The CDR3 sequence is 15 residues long. Based on the CDR3 plus reference TRBV15 and TRBJ2-3, the full variable domain is DAMVIQNPRYQVTQFGKPVTLSCSQTLNHNVMYWYQQKSSQAPKLLFHYYDKDFNNEADTPDNFQSRRPNTSFCFLDIRSPGLGDTAMYLCATSRDRNSGGTKYFGPGTRLTVL.

CDR3 DNA sequence: TGTGCCAGTAGTATTTTAGCCGAGGGCAACTATGGCTACACCTTC. Protein product: CASSILAEGNYGYTF. The chain carries TRBV19 and TRBJ1-2; D unclear. Germline-derived CDR1 and CDR2 are LNHDA and SQIVND (reference sequence). The CDR3 covers 15 residues. Between the trimmed V and J ends, which lost 3 bases and 2 bases, there was a span of 13 bases.

The chain carries TRBV4-1 and TRBJ2-7; D ambiguous. The V end was cut by 0 bases, the J end by 9 bases, with 9 bases between. From germline, CDR1 is MGHRA and CDR2 YSYEKL. This CDR3 comprises 12 residues. The CDR3 is CASSQEGFRQYF. In nucleotides, the CDR3 is TGCGCCAGCAGCCAAGAAGGGTTCAGGCAGTACTTC.

The chain links TRBV19 to TRBJ1-4; D may be TRBD1 (6 bases). Germline assignment: CDR1 LNHDA and CDR2 SQIVND (reference sequence). The CDR3 length is 16 residues. Trimming left V 6 bases short and J 2 bases short, with 16 bases between. The CDR3 nucleotides read TGTGCCAGTAGCCGGACCACAAGGGGGACTAATGAAAAACTGTTTTTT. Translated: CASSRTTRGTNEKLFF.

The rearrangement joins TRBV12-5 to TRBJ1-1; TRBD1 aligns across 9 bases. The V gene's germline CDR1 is LGHNT and CDR2 FRNRAP. The trim removed 0 bases at V and 8 bases at J, leaving 10 bases unmatched. The CDR3 has 16 amino acids. The CDR3 here is CASGLVVQGARTEAFF. The CDR3 DNA sequence: TGTGCTAGTGGTTTGGTAGTACAGGGGGCGCGAACCGAAGCTTTCTTT.

The gene calls are TRBV3-1 (or the pseudogene TRBV3-2) and TRBJ1-2; D gene ambiguous. Germline-derived CDR1 and CDR2 are LGHDT and YNNKEL (reference sequence). V was shortened by 1 base and J by 4 bases, with 7 bases between the two germline ends. The CDR3 extends over 13 amino acids. Here the CDR3 reads CASSQVFPYGYTF. The CDR3 region has the DNA TGTGCCAGCAGCCAAGTTTTCCCCTATGGCTACACCTTC.